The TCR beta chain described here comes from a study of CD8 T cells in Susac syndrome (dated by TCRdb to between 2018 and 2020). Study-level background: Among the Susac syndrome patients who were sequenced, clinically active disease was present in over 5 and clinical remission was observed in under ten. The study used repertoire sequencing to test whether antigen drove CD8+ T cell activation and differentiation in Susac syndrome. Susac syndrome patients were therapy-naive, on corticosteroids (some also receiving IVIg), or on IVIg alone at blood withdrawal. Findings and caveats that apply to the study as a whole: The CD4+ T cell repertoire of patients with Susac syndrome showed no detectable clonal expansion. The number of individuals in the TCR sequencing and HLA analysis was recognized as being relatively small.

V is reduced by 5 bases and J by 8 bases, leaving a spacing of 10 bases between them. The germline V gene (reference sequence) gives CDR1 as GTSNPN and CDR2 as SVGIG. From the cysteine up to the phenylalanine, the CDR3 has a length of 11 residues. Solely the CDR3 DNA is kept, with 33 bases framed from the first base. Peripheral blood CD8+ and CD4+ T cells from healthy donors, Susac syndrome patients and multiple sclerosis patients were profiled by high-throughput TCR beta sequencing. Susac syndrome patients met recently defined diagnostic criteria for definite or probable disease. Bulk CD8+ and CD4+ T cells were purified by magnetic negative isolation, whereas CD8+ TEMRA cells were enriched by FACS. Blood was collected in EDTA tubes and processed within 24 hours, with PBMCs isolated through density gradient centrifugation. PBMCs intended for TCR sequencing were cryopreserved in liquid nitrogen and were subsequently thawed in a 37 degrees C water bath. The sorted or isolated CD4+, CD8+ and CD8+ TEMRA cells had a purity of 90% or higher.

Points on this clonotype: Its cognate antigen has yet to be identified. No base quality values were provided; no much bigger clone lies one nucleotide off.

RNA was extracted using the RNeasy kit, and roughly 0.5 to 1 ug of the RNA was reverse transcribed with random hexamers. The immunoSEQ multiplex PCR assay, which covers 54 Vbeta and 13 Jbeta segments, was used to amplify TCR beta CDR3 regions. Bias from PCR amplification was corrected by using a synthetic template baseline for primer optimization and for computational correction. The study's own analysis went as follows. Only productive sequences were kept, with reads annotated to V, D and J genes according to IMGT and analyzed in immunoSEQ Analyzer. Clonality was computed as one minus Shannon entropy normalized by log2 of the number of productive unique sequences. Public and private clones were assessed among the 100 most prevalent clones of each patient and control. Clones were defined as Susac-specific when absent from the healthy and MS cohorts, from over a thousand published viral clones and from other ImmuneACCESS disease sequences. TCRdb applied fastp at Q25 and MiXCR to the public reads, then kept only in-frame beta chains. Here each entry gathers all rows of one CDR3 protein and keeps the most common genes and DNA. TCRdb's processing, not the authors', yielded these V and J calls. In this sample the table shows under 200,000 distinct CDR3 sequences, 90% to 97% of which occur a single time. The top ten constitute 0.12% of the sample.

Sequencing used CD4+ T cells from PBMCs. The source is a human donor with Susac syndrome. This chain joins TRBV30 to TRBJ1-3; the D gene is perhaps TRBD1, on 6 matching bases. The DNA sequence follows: TGTGCCTGGGCAGGGGTTCACACCATATATTTT. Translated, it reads CAWAGVHTIYF.